This TCR beta chain stems from a study of blood T cell repertoires in COVID-19. This table comes from immunoSEQ multiplex PCR, and its TCRdb copy is limited to in-frame clones, with some not included. Of about 33,000 clones listed, around 90% are singletons. The CDR3 contains 15 residues. J lost 9 bases, V lost 4 bases, and 10 bases had no gene match. Germline assignment: CDR1 KGHDR and CDR2 SFDVKD. This clone was counted a single time. Sequencing was done on a sample of peripheral blood. This sequence originates from a human donor in a cohort sampled during active COVID-19. The rearrangement links TRBV24-1 to TRBJ2-1; TRBD2 agrees at 8 bases. The CDR3 region is CATSDPGGRSGEQFF. DNA of the CDR3: TGTGCCACCAGTGACCCCGGCGGGAGGTCTGGTGAGCAGTTCTTC.